This T cell receptor (beta chain) emerged from a study of T cells after yellow fever vaccination. Via MiXCR, TCRdb re-called the 5' RACE reads, giving one row per CDR3 protein. This table has more than 90,000 distinct CDR3 sequences, about 7.8% appearing once. Losses at the gene ends were 3 bases for V and 7 bases for J; bases not matched to a gene: 8. The germline gives CDR1 SGHTA, CDR2 FQGNSA. The CDR3 length is 14 residues. This sequence was found in a man younger than 30 who received the YFV17D yellow fever vaccine. The chain has TRBV7-2 and TRBJ1-2; 7 positions agree with TRBD1. The sample in question was CD4+ T cells sorted from PBMCs, obtained about 49 days after the first yellow fever vaccination. CDR3 bases: TGTGCCAGCAGCTTTTGGGACAGAGTAGGTGGCTACACCTTC. It is translated as CASSFWDRVGGYTF.